Each of the 18 T cell receptor beta chains below was sequenced from the same sample in a study of T cell changes during pregnancy in multiple sclerosis. Measured with immunoSEQ multiplex PCR; TCRdb has only the in-frame clones, and not every one. The table includes 50,000 or so clones, 85% to 95% detected once. This sample comprised peripheral blood, obtained in the third trimester of pregnancy. These receptors were collected from a female donor with multiple sclerosis, enrolled in a pregnancy study.

The chain joins TRBV18 to TRBJ2-7, with TRBD2 matching over 7 bases. The CDR3 is made up of 15 amino acids. V shed 3 bases and J 7 bases; nucleotides not matched to a gene: 12. Germline values: CDR1 KGHSH, CDR2 LQKENI. CDR3 in amino acids: CASSPSSGGRGEQYF. As DNA, the CDR3 is TGTGCCAGCTCACCGAGCTCTGGCGGGAGAGGTGAGCAGTACTTC. Complete variable domain (other parts from reference TRBV18 and TRBJ2-7): NAGVMQNPRHLVRRRGQEARLRCSPMKGHSHVYWYRQLPEEGLKFMVYLQKENIIDESGMPKERFSAEFPKEGPSILRIQQVVRGDSAAYFCASSPSSGGRGEQYFGPGTRLTVT.

The J gene is TRBJ1-4, the V gene TRBV7-6; TRBD1 matches at 9 bases. CDR1 and CDR2 from the germline V gene are SGHVS and FNYEAQ. The CDR3 is 14 amino acids. V lost 3 bases to trimming and J lost 5 bases; unmatched junction nucleotides: 1. CDR3 protein: CASSLGTGNEKLFF. The CDR3 coding sequence is TGTGCCAGCAGCTTGGGGACAGGGAATGAAAAACTGTTTTTT.

The V and J genes are TRBV7-2 and TRBJ2-1; TRBD2 matches 11 bases. V lost 6 bases and J lost 5; bases outside the gene matches: 6. CDR3 length equals 15 residues. The V gene's germline CDR1 is SGHTA and CDR2 FQGNSA. The CDR3 DNA sequence: TGTGCCAGCAGACCAGGACTAGCGGGTAACAATGAGCAGTTCTTC. It is translated as CASRPGLAGNNEQFF.

The chain joins TRBV9 to TRBJ2-3; 14 bases are shared with TRBD2. The V gene's germline CDR1 is SGDLS and CDR2 YYNGEE. The CDR3 runs 17 residues. V trimming: 3 bases; J trimming: 9 bases; junction bases outside the gene matches: 12. CDR3 nucleotide sequence: TGTGCCAGCAGCGCTCGACTAGCGGGAGGGCCTGGGGACACGCAGTATTTT. Translation gives CASSARLAGGPGDTQYF.

This clone occurred once. The V and J genes are TRBV19 and TRBJ1-5; D is ambiguous. The CDR3 is 14 amino acids. The germline gives CDR1 LNHDA, CDR2 SQIVND (reference sequence). The germline V and J ends were trimmed by 8 bases and 6 bases, with 17 bases remaining between them. The CDR3, as DNA: TGTGCCAGTGCTAGAGGCGGTTATCTTCAGCCCCAGCATTTT. Protein product: CASARGGYLQPQHF.

V usage is TRBV7-2 and J usage is TRBJ2-7; 9 nucleotides match TRBD2. Trimming at V came to 3 bases and at J to 2 bases, leaving 14 bases not matched to a gene. The CDR3 contains 18 residues. CDR1 is SGHTA and CDR2 is FQGNSA in the germline V gene. The CDR3 DNA is TGTGCCAGCAGCTTGCCAGAGGCGGCCGGGACTAGCCCCTACGAGCAGTACTTC. Translated, it gives CASSLPEAAGTSPYEQYF.

The chain uses TRBV10-1 and TRBJ2-5; no clear D gene. Germline assignment: CDR1 WNHNN and CDR2 SYGVQD (reference sequence). CDR3 length: 15 residues. The V end was cut by 7 bases, the J end by 2 bases, with 17 bases between. As DNA, the CDR3 is TGCGCCAGCAAACCCCTTATCCCTAAACAAGAGACCCAGTACTTC. Its translation is CASKPLIPKQETQYF.

This clone has a single count. The chain uses TRBV6-5 and TRBJ2-3; D is possibly TRBD1 (5 bases). This CDR3 has 11 amino acids. V was pared by 6 bases and J by 8 bases, with 9 bases between. CDR1 is MNHEY and CDR2 is SVGAGI in the germline V gene. CDR3 region: CASRQGATQYF. The CDR3 coding sequence is TGTGCCAGCAGGCAGGGCGCTACGCAGTATTTT.

CDR3 residues: CASRGLPGELFF. The CDR3 DNA is TGTGCCAGCAGGGGGCTCCCCGGGGAGCTGTTTTTT. The chain is built from TRBV25-1 and TRBJ2-2; TRBD1 is a possible D gene (5 bases). CDR1 MGHDK and CDR2 SYGVNS come from the germline V gene. The CDR3 extends over 12 amino acids. The V end was cut by 6 bases, the J end by 6 bases, with 8 bases between. The entire variable domain, with the rest obtained from reference TRBV25-1 and TRBJ2-2, is as follows: EADIYQTPRYLVIGTGKKITLECSQTMGHDKMYWYQQDPGMELHLIHYSYGVNSTEKGDLSSESTVSRIRTEHFPLTLESARPSHTSQYLCASRGLPGELFFGEGSRLTVL.

The chain recombines TRBV21-1 with TRBJ2-3; TRBD2 is the table's D call, not checked against the DNA. TRBV21-1 is flagged as a pseudogene. The CDR3 runs to 20 residues. The CDR3 DNA reads TGTGCCAGCAGCAAAGGGTTAGCGGGAATAACTCCAGGAGGCACAGATACGCAGTATTTT. Residues: CASSKGLAGITPGGTDTQYF.

The V gene is TRBV5-4, the J gene TRBJ2-7, with 7 bases aligning to TRBD1. The CDR3 is 14 amino acids. The V gene's germline CDR1 is SGHNT and CDR2 YYREEE (reference sequence). The ends lost 4 bases at V and 3 bases at J; junction bases unmatched: 7. The CDR3 DNA is TGTGCCAGCAGCCAAACAGGACAGGACTACGAGCAGTACTTC. Its protein product is CASSQTGQDYEQYF.

The CDR3 DNA sequence: TGTGCCAGCTCACCACCGGGGAGGGGACACCTGAACACTGAAGCTTTCTTT. Translation: CASSPPGRGHLNTEAFF. The rearrangement joins TRBV18 to TRBJ1-1; D might be TRBD1 (6 bases). Per germline, CDR1 KGHSH and CDR2 LQKENI. CDR3 length: 17 amino acids. The V end was cut by 0 bases, the J end by 0 bases, with 14 bases between.

The chain couples TRBV6-4 to TRBJ2-3, with 9 bases matching TRBD2. Germline assignment: CDR1 MRHNA and CDR2 SNTAGT. Trimming removed 2 bases from V and 4 bases from J; junction bases left unmatched: 4. The CDR3 runs to 15 residues. The CDR3 coding sequence is TGTGCCAGCAGTGACGGCGGGAGGGAATCAGATACGCAGTATTTT. Protein sequence: CASSDGGRESDTQYF.

The chain is built from TRBV28 and TRBJ2-1; 7 bases match TRBD2. Trimming cost V 11 bases and J 0 bases; bases outside gene matches: 7. The CDR3 loop spans 14 amino acids. CDR1 and CDR2 (germline): MDHEN, SYDVKM. The CDR3 region has the DNA TGTGCCGGGGGGGGACTCAGCTCCTACAATGAGCAGTTCTTC. Protein product: CAGGGLSSYNEQFF.

In this sample, this clone turned up once. The chain recombines TRBV19 with TRBJ1-5; no clear D gene. Trimming took off 5 bases at V and 7 bases at J, with 15 bases between the two ends. The CDR3 extends over 14 amino acids. Germline lookup yields CDR1 LNHDA and CDR2 SQIVND (reference sequence). In DNA form, the CDR3 reads TGTGCCAGTAGTTTGTCTGCGCCAAGCCAGCCCCAGCATTTT. Its translation: CASSLSAPSQPQHF.

This chain uses TRBV5-8 with TRBJ2-3; tentative D call: TRBD2 (5 bases). V lost 4 bases and J 8 bases, leaving 20 bases between the germline ends. The CDR3 spans 15 residues. Germline V gene data show CDR1 as SGHTS and CDR2 as YDEGEE. As DNA, the CDR3 is TGTGCCAGCAGCCTAACCCGGACGGGATATGGTACGCAGTATTTT. Its translation: CASSLTRTGYGTQYF.

The gene calls are TRBV28 and TRBJ1-2; no clear D. Germline loops: CDR1 MDHEN, CDR2 SYDVKM. The CDR3 consists of 14 residues. V gave up 5 bases and J gave up 7 bases, with 17 bases separating them. This CDR3 reads CASSSPLGVGGYTF. CDR3 in DNA: TGTGCCAGCAGTAGCCCGTTGGGAGTGGGTGGCTACACCTTC.

This chain joins TRBV6-1 and TRBJ2-5; 12 bases line up with TRBD2. The CDR3 runs to 17 residues. Germline values: CDR1 MNHNS, CDR2 SASEGT. After removal of 4 bases from V and 5 bases from J, the junction contained 11 bases not matched to a gene. The CDR3 protein is CASSVLAGGTVGETQYF. CDR3 in DNA: TGTGCCAGCAGTGTCCTAGCGGGAGGGACGGTAGGGGAGACCCAGTACTTC.